This TCR beta chain originates from a study of shared clonotypes between healthy human individuals. Overall study: A couple of female and three male donors aged 18 to 49 were enrolled. CD4 naive cells filled three plates per donor, CD4 memory three, CD8 naive two and CD8 memory one.

TCRdb's copy holds only in-frame clones and misses some; the assay was immunoSEQ multiplex PCR. Here the sample spans roughly 590,000 clones, roughly 95% being singletons. It was CD45RO-negative cells, positively selected for CCR7, that made up naive CD8 cells, with terminally differentiated effector memory CD45RA+ cells excluded. The CDR3 runs 14 residues. V dropped 3 bases and J dropped 4 bases, with 10 bases sitting between them. The V gene's germline CDR1 is LNHDA and CDR2 SQIVND (reference sequence). The chain recombines TRBV19 with TRBJ1-5; D remains ambiguous. Sample: naive CD8+ T cells sorted from blood. This sequence was found in a woman aged 25 to 39 in good health. CDR3 amino acids: CASSIFSENQPQHF. The CDR3, as DNA: TGTGCCAGTAGTATCTTTTCAGAGAATCAGCCCCAGCATTTT.